The rows below give T cell receptor beta chains drawn from one sample of a study of Graves' ophthalmopathy and Graves' hyperthyroidism. Via MiXCR, TCRdb re-called the multiplex PCR reads, giving one row per CDR3 protein. Of over a million distinct CDR3 sequences listed, roughly 35% are singletons. The sequenced material came from peripheral blood or thyroid tissue (not recorded which). These receptors were obtained from an adult man with Graves' hyperthyroidism. Both conserved end residues are part of each CDR3.

J gene,V gene,CDR3 protein
TRBJ2-5,TRBV4-1,CASSQEPASQETQYF
TRBJ1-5,TRBV7-9,CASSPDRGAPQHF
TRBJ2-7,TRBV7-9,CASSPGADSAYEQYF
TRBJ1-2,TRBV12-3/TRBV12-4,CAISWGGGYTF
TRBJ1-2,TRBV25-1,CARRDKEGYGYTF
TRBJ2-3,TRBV25-1,CASSDWDRGDTQYF
TRBJ2-7,TRBV7-2,CATSRDRVNEQYF
TRBJ1-1,TRBV7-2,CASSYPPGQAGNTEAFF
TRBJ2-3,TRBV5-1,CASSFETSTDTQYF
TRBJ2-2,TRBV5-1,CASSAYNTGELFF
TRBJ1-2,TRBV19,CASSILTQGATDYGYTF
TRBJ1-6,TRBV20-1,CSASNGPF
TRBJ1-6,TRBV2,CAIHGKGRYALHF
TRBJ2-7,TRBV7-2,CASSPSGTGWYEQYF
TRBJ2-3,TRBV20-1,CSASINTQYF
TRBJ1-1,TRBV5-1,CASSLEFWDRHNTEAFF
TRBJ1-1,TRBV10-2,CASSDSGDGTGEAFF
TRBJ2-7,TRBV29-1,CSVRTSGGPEQYF
TRBJ2-2,TRBV6-4,CASRLTGNTGELFF
TRBJ2-6,TRBV5-5,CASSLLGQSLSGANVLTF
TRBJ2-6,TRBV27,CASSLREYGANVLTF
TRBJ2-5,TRBV5-4,CASSRDTGGGRGETQYF
TRBJ2-5,TRBV7-2,CASSRDYLETQYF
TRBJ2-5,TRBV30,CAWRLRGKETQYF
TRBJ2-7,TRBV7-9,CASSPSSTGGYEQYF
TRBJ1-2,TRBV25-1,CASSGSVGYTF
TRBJ1-1,TRBV28,CATSYTEAFF
TRBJ1-6,TRBV10-1,CASSGGTANSPLHF
TRBJ2-5,TRBV12-3/TRBV12-4,CASSQDYHTGTKSETQYF
TRBJ2-7,TRBV7-9,CASSPDGIYEQYF
TRBJ1-6,TRBV20-1,CSAINRVLLHF
TRBJ1-1,TRBV20-1,CSARGGTGNTEAFF
TRBJ1-3,TRBV7-2,CASSLVMTGPSGNTIYF
TRBJ2-2,TRBV5-5,CASSSRGLAGAGGELFF
TRBJ1-2,TRBV7-9,CASSLDEGRVYGYTF
TRBJ2-2,TRBV10-3,CAISGTSGRPNTGELFF
TRBJ1-6,TRBV7-9,CATASGQGQSPLHF
TRBJ2-7,TRBV7-9,CASSPPPSGSFPLKQYF
TRBJ1-4,TRBV20-1,CSAKDPRQGAWEKLFF
TRBJ2-6,TRBV5-1,CASRLYRSSGANVLTF